This TCR beta chain was identified during a study of read filtering for tumor transcriptome and immune sequencing. Study overall: DNase treatment preceded whole-transcriptome library preparation. TCR-mapped reads were about 3.5 to 10.27 million with IR-seq versus about 85 to 1,300 with RNA-seq. Study-level results: Compared with RNA-seq, IR-seq gave much higher clonotype depth and reliability.

This CDR3 has 14 residues. With 1 base removed from V and 6 bases from J, the gap between germline ends came to 9 bases. The V gene's germline CDR1 is SEHNR and CDR2 FQNEAQ (reference sequence). The library was built from roughly 400 ng RNA with molecular barcoded adaptors for alpha/delta and beta/gamma chains. A single record per CDR3 protein comes from TCRdb applying MiXCR to the reads. The table includes about 86,000 distinct CDR3 sequences, roughly an eighth detected once. This clonotype was picked up many times. The antigen remains undetermined. This receptor was taken from a donor at least 40 years old with multiple myeloma. The source material was a population of CD138-negative cells sorted from bone marrow. The chain uses TRBV7-9 and TRBJ1-4, with D possibly matching TRBD1 (5 bases). CDR3 loop: CASSLGGGDEKLFF. The CDR3 region has the DNA TGTGCCAGCAGCTTAGGTGGAGGGGATGAAAAACTGTTTTTT.